These 26 T cell receptor beta chains were all obtained from the same sample, sequenced in a study of tumor-infiltrating lymphocytes in oesophageal squamous cell carcinoma. MiXCR, applied by TCRdb to the PCR reads, yields one record per CDR3 protein. This table holds about 15,000 distinct CDR3 sequences, 40% to 60% found once. The sequencing sample was made of esophageal tumor tissue. The receptors originated from a male donor with esophageal squamous cell carcinoma.

In its sample, this clonotype was seen once. A read error may produce the germline difference seen at one junction end. The chain has TRBV5-3 and TRBJ2-4, with D tentatively TRBD1 or TRBD2 (5 bases each). The last part of the DNA fits TRBJ2-1 better; the J call may be wrong. TRBV5-3 is reported as an ORF; its role is uncertain. This CDR3 has 13 residues. CDR3 coding DNA: TGTGCCAGCAGCTTGGTTGAGCGGACAGAGCAGTTCTTC. Translation gives CASSLVERTEQFF.

The chain links TRBV20-1 to TRBJ2-1; D may be TRBD1 (5 bases). The J call is uncertain, as TRBJ2-5 better fits the DNA end. The V gene's germline CDR1 is DFQATT and CDR2 SNEGSKA (reference sequence). The CDR3 runs to 16 residues. The chain's CDR3 is CSAKGEAPHGVETQYF. The DNA for the CDR3 is TGCAGTGCTAAAGGGGAAGCGCCGCATGGGGTAGAGACCCAGTACTTC.

V usage is TRBV28 and J usage is TRBJ2-3; TRBD2 agrees at 15 bases. The tail of the sequence fits TRBJ2-1 better, so the J call may be wrong. This CDR3 is 14 amino acids long. Germline CDR1 is MDHEN and CDR2 is SYDVKM. CDR3 bases: TGTGCCAGCAGGGGACTAGCGGGAGGTGGTGAGCAGTTCTTC. Amino acid sequence: CASRGLAGGGEQFF.

The rearrangement uses TRBV7-2 and TRBJ2-7, with 12 nucleotides matching TRBD2. CDR1 is SGHTA, CDR2 FQGNSA, per germline. CDR3 size: 15 residues. Losses at the gene ends were 0 bases for V and 4 bases for J; bases not matched to a gene: 1. The CDR3 nucleotides are TGTGCCAGCAGCTTAGCTGGGACTAGCGGGTACGAGCAGTACTTC. The encoded protein is CASSLAGTSGYEQYF.

This clonotype showed up just a few times. This chain connects TRBV7-8 to TRBJ1-5; 7 bases agree with TRBD1. V was pared by 4 bases and J by 6 bases, with 6 bases of the junction left unmatched. The CDR3 has 14 amino acids. Germline values: CDR1 SGHVS, CDR2 FQNEAQ. CDR3 nucleotide sequence: TGTGCCAGCAGCTGGCCAGGGGGTGGTCAGCCCCAGCATTTT. Encoded protein: CASSWPGGGQPQHF. The full variable domain, in which reference TRBV7-8 and TRBJ1-5 provide the parts outside the CDR3, is GAGVSQSPRYKVAKRGQDVALRCDPISGHVSLFWYQQALGQGPEFLTYFQNEAQLDKSGLPSDRFFAERPEGSVSTLKIQRTQQEDSAVYLCASSWPGGGQPQHFGDGTRLSIL.

This clonotype was observed many times. A single base separates this from a much larger clone, so it may be a read error. The rearrangement links TRBV25-1 to TRBJ2-5, with 7 bases aligning to TRBD2. There are 13 residues in the CDR3. Germline V gene sequence: CDR1 MGHDK, CDR2 SYGVNS. The trim removed 5 bases at V and 11 bases at J, leaving 11 bases unmatched. The CDR3 coding sequence is TGTGCCAGCAGTCCTCAGGGACTATTTGAGCAGTACTTC. Its protein is CASSPQGLFEQYF.

The V and J genes are TRBV12-3 or TRBV12-4 and TRBJ2-3, with D perhaps matching TRBD1 (6 bases). Trimming removed 5 bases from V and 2 bases from J, with 17 bases in between. This CDR3 comprises 16 residues. CDR3 sequence reads: CASSPTGNRYTDTQYF. In nucleotides, the CDR3 is TGTGCCAGCAGTCCCACAGGGAATCGGTACACAGATACGCAGTATTTT.

This clonotype was detected ten times or more. The rearrangement links TRBV5-1 to TRBJ1-1; 9 bases align to TRBD1. CDR1 and CDR2 (germline): SGHRS, YFSETQ. J gave up 5 bases and V 4 bases, and 6 bases lay outside the gene matches. The CDR3 sequence is 14 residues long. CDR3 in DNA: TGCGCCAGCAGCATAGTGACAGGGGGGACTGAAGCTTTCTTT. Protein: CASSIVTGGTEAFF.

This clonotype showed up many times. This sequence may be a read error, since a much larger clone differs from it by one base. The chain uses TRBV7-6 and TRBJ2-1; 9 positions agree with TRBD1. The DNA end lines up better with TRBJ2-7; the J call may be wrong. Germline V gene sequence: CDR1 SGHVS, CDR2 FNYEAQ. This CDR3 is built from 17 residues. The CDR3 is CASSLVSGQGPYNEQYF. The DNA for the CDR3 is TGTGCCAGCAGCTTAGTTTCGGGACAGGGACCCTACAATGAGCAGTACTTC.

This sequence joins TRBV7-2 and TRBJ2-1; the match to TRBD1 covers 7 bases. The CDR3 has 16 amino acids. Germline loops: CDR1 SGHTA, CDR2 FQGNSA. J lost 0 bases, V lost 5 bases, and 7 bases had no gene match. The CDR3 DNA is TGTGCCAGCAGCACCCCCACAGGGGCCTCCTACAATGAGCAGTTCTTC. It codes for CASSTPTGASYNEQFF.

This clonotype was observed at least ten times. The chain combines TRBV10-2 with TRBJ1-5; D gene ambiguous. The length of the CDR3 is 13 residues. Germline V gene data show CDR1 as WSHSY and CDR2 as SAAADI. Trimming took 3 bases from V and 4 from J, leaving 7 bases between them. The CDR3 spells CASSDGLNQPQHF. CDR3 coding DNA: TGCGCCAGCAGTGACGGTCTGAATCAGCCCCAGCATTTT.

This chain connects TRBV27 to TRBJ2-6; D remains unclear. The germline gives CDR1 MNHEY, CDR2 SMNVEV (reference sequence). CDR3 length: 14 amino acids. Trimming pared 2 bases from V and 3 bases from J, leaving 5 bases between. CDR3 loop: CASSLSVGANVLTF. In DNA form, the CDR3 reads TGTGCCAGCAGTTTAAGCGTTGGGGCCAACGTCCTGACTTTC.

As regards this clonotype: Germline and junction disagree at one end, which may indicate a read error. The chain is built from TRBV7-7 and TRBJ2-1, with D uncertain. Per the germline V gene, CDR1 is SSHAT and CDR2 is FNYEAQ (reference sequence). The CDR3 sequence is 14 residues long. The CDR3 sequence is CASSLSGYSNEQFF. Here the CDR3 DNA reads TGTGCTAGCAGCTTATCTGGATACTCCAATGAGCAGTTCTTC.

The rearrangement links TRBV7-9 to TRBJ2-3; D might be TRBD1 (6 bases). The J call may be faulty, since TRBJ2-7 better matches the DNA end. Per the germline V gene, CDR1 is SEHNR and CDR2 is FQNEAQ (reference sequence). The CDR3 spans 12 residues. CDR3 sequence reads: CASSLQGFEQYF. In DNA, the CDR3 is TGTGCCAGCAGCCTACAGGGTTTCGAGCAGTACTTC.

This clonotype was detected many times. This chain links TRBV11-2 with TRBJ2-7; TRBD1 is a possible D gene (6 bases). Trimming stripped 0 bases from V and 2 bases from J, with 8 bases between. Germline CDR1 and CDR2: SGHAT and FQNNGV. The CDR3 runs 14 residues. The CDR3 nucleotides are TGTGCCAGCAGCTTAGAATGGGGGCCCTACGAGCAGTACTTC. Amino acid sequence: CASSLEWGPYEQYF.

J is TRBJ2-3 and V is TRBV7-8; unclear D gene. Between the trimmed V and J ends, which lost 2 bases and 4 bases, there was a span of 7 bases. CDR3 size: 13 residues. Germline assignment: CDR1 SGHVS and CDR2 FQNEAQ. The CDR3 is CASSLTISDTQYF. The CDR3, as DNA: TGTGCCAGCAGCTTAACAATCTCAGATACGCAGTATTTT.

In this sample, this clonotype turned up many times. V gene TRBV7-9 combines with J gene TRBJ1-3; no reliable D call. Germline V lookup: CDR1 SEHNR, CDR2 FQNEAQ (reference sequence). CDR3 length: 18 amino acids. V was cut by 5 bases and J by 5 bases, with 25 bases left in between. The CDR3 is CASSPPLARNARRNTIYF. In DNA form, the CDR3 reads TGTGCCAGCAGCCCACCCCTAGCGAGAAATGCTCGGAGAAACACCATATATTTT.

The chain is built from TRBV11-2 and TRBJ2-3; perhaps TRBD1 as D (6 bases). The last part of the DNA fits TRBJ2-1 better; the J call may be wrong. The CDR3 is 13 amino acids. Germline V gene lookup returns CDR1 SGHAT and CDR2 FQNNGV. CDR3 protein: CASSSTGIHEQFF. CDR3 DNA: TGTGCCAGCAGCTCGACAGGTATACATGAGCAGTTCTTC.

The chain links TRBV28 to TRBJ2-1; 9 nucleotides match TRBD1. The DNA end lines up better with TRBJ2-7; the J call may be wrong. CDR1 and CDR2 from the germline V gene are MDHEN and SYDVKM. The CDR3 totals 15 residues. CDR3 DNA sequence: TGTGCCAGCTGGGGTACCGGGACAGGGATGTACGAGCAGTACTTC. This translates into CASWGTGTGMYEQYF.

This sequence joins TRBV7-6 and TRBJ1-4, with D hard to call. The CDR3 length is 15 residues. Germline-derived CDR1 and CDR2 are SGHVS and FNYEAQ. V was cut by 1 base and J by 5 bases, with 11 bases left in between. The CDR3 sequence: CASSLGVQRNEKLFF. The CDR3 DNA reads as TGTGCCAGCAGCTTAGGGGTACAGAGAAATGAAAAACTGTTTTTT.

The CDR3 here is CASSEAGGYYGYTF. In DNA, the CDR3 is TGCGCCAGCAGTGAAGCAGGGGGCTACTATGGCTACACCTTC. This chain joins TRBV10-2 and TRBJ1-2; the match to TRBD1 covers 8 bases. There are 14 residues in the CDR3. Germline CDR1 WSHSY, CDR2 SAAADI. Trimming at V came to 3 bases and at J to 3 bases, leaving 3 bases not matched to a gene.

This clonotype was picked up a small number of times. V is TRBV7-2 and J is TRBJ2-7; D remains ambiguous. The DNA end is a closer match to TRBJ2-1, so the J assignment may be wrong. The CDR3 runs to 13 residues. Looked up from germline, CDR1 is SGHTA and CDR2 is FQGNSA. The CDR3 loop is CASSLDGYNEQFF. For the CDR3, the DNA is TGTGCCAGCAGCTTGGACGGTTACAATGAGCAGTTCTTC.

The chain links TRBV11-1 to TRBJ2-4, with D perhaps TRBD1 (6 bases). The CDR3 length is 16 residues. Germline assignment: CDR1 SGHAT and CDR2 FQDESV (reference sequence). The V and J ends lost 5 bases and 13 bases respectively, with 27 bases between them. Here the CDR3 DNA reads TGTGCCAGCAGCCGTACCGGGACAAATAACTACAATGAGCAGTACTTC. Translated, it gives CASSRTGTNNYNEQYF.

The V call is TRBV7-3, the J call TRBJ2-5; D gene uncertain. Trimming pared 2 bases from V and 5 bases from J, leaving 12 bases between. The germline V gene has CDR1 SGHTA and CDR2 FQGTGA. This CDR3 contains 14 residues. CDR3 in amino acids: CASSLSAGGETQYF. Written as DNA, the CDR3 is TGTGCCAGCAGCTTATCGGCCGGTGGGGAGACCCAGTACTTC.

The CDR3 is CAVQGASTEAFF. CDR3 DNA: TGCGCCGTACAGGGGGCGAGTACTGAAGCTTTCTTT. This chain connects TRBV10-2 to TRBJ1-1; TRBD1 matches at 9 bases. This CDR3 region has 12 residues. The germline CDR1 and CDR2 sequences are WSHSY and SAAADI. V shed 11 bases, J shed 5 bases, and the junction held 6 bases outside the gene matches.

The chain employs TRBV6-1 and TRBJ2-1, with 7 nucleotides matching TRBD2. This CDR3 is 15 amino acids long. V dropped 2 bases and J dropped 8; count of bases not matched to a gene: 9. Germline values: CDR1 MNHNS, CDR2 SASEGT. CDR3 sequence reads: CASSESPSGTDEQFF. The CDR3 region has the DNA TGTGCCAGCAGTGAAAGCCCCAGCGGGACGGATGAGCAGTTCTTC.